This TCR beta chain was profiled in a study of blood T cell repertoires in COVID-19. Turning to the study itself: Acute-phase and convalescent COVID-19 samples originated in the United States, Italy and Spain. T cells, B-cell-depleted T cells, or PBMCs provided the cDNA or gDNA that served as material.

Between the trimmed V and J ends, which lost 8 bases and 0 bases, there was a span of 14 bases. Per germline, CDR1 WNHNN and CDR2 SYGVQD (reference sequence). The CDR3 sequence is 15 residues long. In the authors' workflow: Estimation of nucleated cell counts relied on the amplification of reference gene primers. Produced via immunoSEQ multiplex PCR; TCRdb's table is partial and in-frame only. Clone size and V and J calls were adopted from that table, with D and trimming inferred from the DNA. The repertoire holds about 89,000 clones, with around 88% as singletons. Only one count was recorded for this clone.

This clonotype was obtained from a man between 60 and 75 years old with acute or convalescent COVID-19. The rearrangement links TRBV10-1 to TRBJ2-1; D is perhaps TRBD1 (6 bases). The sequenced sample was peripheral blood. CDR3 coding DNA: TGCGCCAGCGGGGTGGACAGAAGCTCCTACAATGAGCAGTTCTTC. Amino acid sequence: CASGVDRSSYNEQFF.